Many counts were recorded for the clone carrying this T cell receptor (beta chain). The data are from a study of T-cell reconstitution after alpha-beta-depleted transplantation in children. The TCRbeta library incorporated unique molecular identifiers. TCRdb re-called the PCR reads through MiXCR, storing one row per CDR3 protein. The sample comprises around 370,000 distinct CDR3 sequences, 10% of which are singletons, and under 3% rests with the top ten. Germline assignment: CDR1 SQVTM and CDR2 ANQGSEA. This CDR3 has 12 amino acids. V dropped 5 bases and J dropped 7 bases, with 12 bases sitting between them.

Source: PBMCs from the stem cell graft donor, taken from the stem cell graft. This sequence originates from a human donor who donated a stem cell graft to a child with acute lymphoblastic leukemia. The chain joins TRBV29-1 to TRBJ2-1; D is possibly TRBD2 (6 bases). The CDR3 loop is CSVRRGRNEQFF. CDR3 bases: TGCAGCGTTAGGAGGGGAAGAAATGAGCAGTTCTTC.